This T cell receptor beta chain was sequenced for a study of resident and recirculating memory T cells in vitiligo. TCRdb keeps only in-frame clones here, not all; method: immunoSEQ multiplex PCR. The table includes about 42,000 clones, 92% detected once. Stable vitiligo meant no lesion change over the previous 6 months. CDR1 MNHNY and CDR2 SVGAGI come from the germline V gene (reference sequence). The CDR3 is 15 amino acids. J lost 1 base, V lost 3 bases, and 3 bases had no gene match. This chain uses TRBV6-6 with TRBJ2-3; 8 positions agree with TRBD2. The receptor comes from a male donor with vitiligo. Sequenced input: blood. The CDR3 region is CASSYSGGGTDTQYF. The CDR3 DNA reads TGTGCCAGCAGTTATTCCGGGGGGGGCACAGATACGCAGTATTTT.